Listed below are T cell receptor beta chains from one sample, sequenced in a study of technical replicates of blood from several donors. The protocol was immunoSEQ multiplex PCR, while the TCRdb copy is restricted to in-frame clones and leaves out a portion. The sample lists some 80,000 clones; 95% were seen once. Sequenced: T cells isolated from PBMCs. Every receptor here comes from a human donor in good health. The CDR3 runs from the conserved cysteine through the conserved F or W. The order of the fields is D gene, V gene, J gene, clone size, CDR3 DNA, CDR3 protein. D genes are given only for firm matches. Size is stated for part of the rows, as once, few or many counts, or as a class when the clone is expanded.

-	TRBV18	TRBJ1-1	-	TGTGCCAGCTCACCACAGGAGACTGAAGCTTTCTTT	CASSPQETEAFF
-	TRBV7-6	TRBJ1-1	once	TGTGCCAGCAGCTTAGATTTCCTGACAGGGAACACTGAAGCTTTCTTT	CASSLDFLTGNTEAFF
-	TRBV28	TRBJ2-1	once	TGTGCCAGCAGTTCTCCTTTGGAGGGGATAGCTTTCTCTTGGCAGTTCTTC	CASSSPLEGIAFSWQFF
-	TRBV7-8	TRBJ1-3	-	TGTGCCAGCAGCCCTCATAGGGGCATTATGGACACCATATATTTT	CASSPHRGIMDTIYF
TRBD1	TRBV4-1	TRBJ2-1	-	TGCGCCAGCAGCCCGGGACAGAGAGGTTCCAATGAGCAGTTCTTC	CASSPGQRGSNEQFF
-	TRBV19	TRBJ2-1	-	TGTGCCAGTAGTATCGCGGCTAGAGAGCAGTTCTTC	CASSIAAREQFF
TRBD2	TRBV4-1	TRBJ2-1	-	TGCGCCAGCAGCCAAGATCTGGTAACTAGCGAGTGGTCTGAGCAGTTCTTC	CASSQDLVTSEWSEQFF
TRBD1	TRBV13	TRBJ2-5	-	TGTGCCAGCAGCTCCTGGACAGGTGCAGAGACCCAGTACTTC	CASSSWTGAETQYF
-	TRBV29-1	TRBJ2-1	-	TGCAGCGTTGAAGCTAGCTCCCTAAGCTCCTACAATGAGCAGTTCTTC	CSVEASSLSSYNEQFF
-	TRBV18	TRBJ2-7	-	TGTGCCAGCTCACTTAGACAGGCCTACGAGCAGTACTTC	CASSLRQAYEQYF
TRBD1	TRBV9	TRBJ2-3	once	TGTGCCAGCAGCGTAGAGGGGGCATACGATACGCAGTATTTT	CASSVEGAYDTQYF
TRBD1	TRBV18	TRBJ1-3	-	TGTGCCAGCTCCCGGGGGACAGACCTAAACACCATATATTTT	CASSRGTDLNTIYF
-	TRBV6-5	TRBJ2-1	-	TGTGCCAGCAGTTATTACGGGAGATCCTACAATGAGCAGTTCTTC	CASSYYGRSYNEQFF
-	TRBV12-2	TRBJ1-2	-	TGTGCAAGTCGGGCTCACCGGGAGCCGGAAAGCTATGGCTACACCTTC	CASRAHREPESYGYTF
TRBD1	TRBV2	TRBJ1-1	-	TGTGCCGGCCAGGGGGCGGACACTGAAGCTTTCTTT	CAGQGADTEAFF
-	TRBV4-2	TRBJ2-1	once	TGTGCCAGCAGCCAAGACGGGGGAAACTACAATGAGCAGTTCTTC	CASSQDGGNYNEQFF
-	TRBV7-2	TRBJ2-2	-	TGTGCCAGCAGCATCCCCAGGGATTCGAACACCGGGGAGCTGTTTTTT	CASSIPRDSNTGELFF
-	TRBV19	TRBJ1-2	-	TGTGCCAGTAGTGATCCCGGAGGCGGGAACTATGGCTACACCTTC	CASSDPGGGNYGYTF
TRBD2	TRBV30	TRBJ2-7	-	TGTGCCTGGCTCGGCGGGAGCTCCTACGAGCAGTACTTC	CAWLGGSSYEQYF
TRBD1	TRBV28	TRBJ1-1	few	TGTGCCAGCAGTTTCCATAGACAGGGGAACACTGAAGCTTTCTTT	CASSFHRQGNTEAFF
-	TRBV27	TRBJ2-3	once	TGTGCCAGCATGGACTTCCTCACAGATACGCAGTATTTT	CASMDFLTDTQYF
TRBD1	TRBV28	TRBJ1-5	-	TGTGCCAGCAGTTTAGTGACAGGGGGCTCCCAGCCCCAGCATTTT	CASSLVTGGSQPQHF
-	TRBV25-1	TRBJ2-1	-	TGTGCCAGCAGTGAAGAGTACTACAATGAGCAGTTCTTC	CASSEEYYNEQFF
-	TRBV4-3	TRBJ1-3	-	TGCGCCAGCAGCCAAGACGGTTCCTCTGGAAACACCATATATTTT	CASSQDGSSGNTIYF
-	TRBV6-5	TRBJ1-2	-	TGTGCCAGCAGTCCCAGACAAATCTCCCCCTATGGCTACACCTTC	CASSPRQISPYGYTF
TRBD1	TRBV19	TRBJ1-1	-	TGTGCCAGTTCCAATTCTGGGGGGACAGGGAACACTGAAGCTTTCTTT	CASSNSGGTGNTEAFF
-	TRBV29-1	TRBJ1-1	-	TGCAGCGTTGACGGTTTTACCACTGAAGCTTTCTTT	CSVDGFTTEAFF
-	TRBV6-6	TRBJ1-2	-	TGTGCCAGCAATAACCCGGACAGAAACTATGGCTACACCTTC	CASNNPDRNYGYTF
TRBD2	TRBV7-9	TRBJ2-3	-	TGTGCCAGCAGCTTAGAGGGACTAACCACAGATACGCAGTATTTT	CASSLEGLTTDTQYF
TRBD2	TRBV2	TRBJ2-7	-	TGTGCCAGCACGGGGCTAGCGGGATCCTACGAGCAGTACTTC	CASTGLAGSYEQYF
TRBD2	TRBV29-1	TRBJ2-5	once	TGCAGCGTTGAAGATGGAGCGGGAGGGACTCTAGAGACCCAGTACTTC	CSVEDGAGGTLETQYF
-	TRBV9	TRBJ2-6	-	TGTGCCAGCAGCCTCCTGGGGGCCAACGTCCTGACTTTC	CASSLLGANVLTF
TRBD2	TRBV4-1	TRBJ2-7	-	TGCGCCAGCAGCCAAGGACGCGGGAGGAGCTCCTACGAGCAGTACTTC	CASSQGRGRSSYEQYF
-	TRBV2	TRBJ2-1	-	TGTGCCAGCAGAATAAGACAGGCTAACTACAATGAGCAGTTCTTC	CASRIRQANYNEQFF
TRBD2	TRBV9	TRBJ2-3	-	TGTGCCAGCAGCGTTAGCGGGAACACAGATACGCAGTATTTT	CASSVSGNTDTQYF
-	TRBV9	TRBJ2-1	-	TGTGCCAGCAGCGTAAGTCAGGATGTACCTGAGCAGTTCTTC	CASSVSQDVPEQFF
TRBD1	TRBV4-1	TRBJ1-1	once	TGCGCCAGCAGTCGGGACAGTTTGAACACTGAAGCTTTCTTT	CASSRDSLNTEAFF
-	TRBV4-3	TRBJ1-1	-	TGCGCCAGCAGCCAAGATTTCGGCGGAGGGGCCACTGAAGCTTTCTTT	CASSQDFGGGATEAFF
-	TRBV19	TRBJ1-5	-	TGTGCCAGTATCCCCGGGGTCCCCGATAGCAATCAGCCCCAGCATTTT	CASIPGVPDSNQPQHF
-	TRBV5-6	TRBJ2-7	-	TGTGCCAGCAGCTCCACAGGGTACGAGGAGTCCTACGAGCAGTACTTC	CASSSTGYEESYEQYF
TRBD2	TRBV28	TRBJ2-7	-	TGTGCCAGCACTGAACTAGCGGGAGATATCGAGCAGTACTTC	CASTELAGDIEQYF
TRBD1	TRBV2	TRBJ2-2	-	TGTGCCAGCACCGACAGGGGGTACACCGGGGAGCTGTTTTTT	CASTDRGYTGELFF
TRBD1	TRBV7-2	TRBJ1-2	-	TGTGCCAGCAGCTTAACAGGGGTGGGCTACACCTTC	CASSLTGVGYTF
-	TRBV5-1	TRBJ1-2	-	TGCGCCAGCAGCCCCATCGGGGTGGGTGTCTATGGCTACACCTTC	CASSPIGVGVYGYTF
-	TRBV30	TRBJ1-5	-	TGTGCCGCCGACACAGGGCGAAATCAGCCCCAGCATTTT	CAADTGRNQPQHF
TRBD1	TRBV19	TRBJ1-5	-	TGTGCCAGTAGTACAGGGGGGCAGCGGAATCAGCCCCAGCATTTT	CASSTGGQRNQPQHF
-	TRBV7-3	TRBJ1-1	-	TGTGCCAGCAGCTTAACTCTGGGGAGTCCTGAAGCTTTCTTT	CASSLTLGSPEAFF
-	TRBV5-4	TRBJ2-2	-	TGTGCCAGCAGCTTGACGAGACTACAAAACACCGGGGAGCTGTTTTTT	CASSLTRLQNTGELFF
-	TRBV7-6	TRBJ2-7	once	TGTGCCAGCAGCTTAACGACTACCCACGAGCAGTACTTC	CASSLTTTHEQYF
-	TRBV19	TRBJ1-4	-	TGTGCCAGTAGTATGGTTGGACAGCTGGAAAAACTGTTTTTT	CASSMVGQLEKLFF
-	TRBV11-3	TRBJ1-1	-	TGTGCCAGCAGCTTAGGCTTACAGGACACTGAAGCTTTCTTT	CASSLGLQDTEAFF
-	TRBV5-4	TRBJ2-1	-	TGTGCCAGCAGCTTGGGGTGGGGCCCTTACAATGAGCAGTTCTTC	CASSLGWGPYNEQFF
-	TRBV7-9	TRBJ2-2	-	TGTGCCGGAGTCGCGCGCACCGGGGAGCTGTTTTTT	CAGVARTGELFF
-	TRBV6-5	TRBJ1-1	-	TGTGCCAGCAGTTACCGGATTCAGGGCTCTGAAGCTTTCTTT	CASSYRIQGSEAFF
TRBD1	TRBV5-1	TRBJ2-6	-	TGCGCCAGCAGCAATCCGGGACAGGGTGGATCTGGGGCCAACGTCCTGACTTTC	CASSNPGQGGSGANVLTF
TRBD1	TRBV27	TRBJ1-2	-	TGTGCCAGCAGTGTAAATGGGGACAGGAGGGCTGGCTACACCTTC	CASSVNGDRRAGYTF
TRBD1	TRBV13	TRBJ1-4	-	TGTGCCAGCAGCGGGGGACAGGGGTTGAATGAAAAACTGTTTTTT	CASSGGQGLNEKLFF
-	TRBV30	TRBJ2-7	once	TGTGCCTGGAAGGTCGCCAGGAAGCAGTACTTC	CAWKVARKQYF
TRBD1	TRBV4-3	TRBJ1-1	-	TGCGCCAGCAGCCAAGGTGAGGGGGCTTGGACTGAAGCTTTCTTT	CASSQGEGAWTEAFF
TRBD2	TRBV7-2	TRBJ2-1	-	TGTGCCAGCAGCCCGATAAAGACTAGCGGGCGATTCCTCCGGCAGTTCTTC	CASSPIKTSGRFLRQFF